These 20 T cell receptor beta chains were sequenced from one sample in a study of human T cells and chemical hapten exposure. One entry per CDR3 protein results from TCRdb running MiXCR on the RACE reads. The repertoire consists of under 85,000 distinct CDR3 sequences, with 10% to 13% occurring once and the leading ten covering 6.8%. Time point reported: patch test 2, 6 weeks after DPC sensitization. Specified treatment: therapeutic diphenylcyclopropenone sensitization with weekly scalp DPC. The sample here was whole blood, taken in connection with sensitization to the hapten diphenylcyclopropenone (DPC). Every receptor here comes from a woman between 50 and 59 years old with alopecia areata. Some clones in this sample may be carry-over from other donors' samples.

This clonotype was seen at least ten times. The chain has TRBV3-1 and TRBJ2-7; D remains unclear. The V and J ends lost 3 bases and 3 bases respectively, with 6 bases between them. The germline CDR1 and CDR2 sequences are LGHDT and YNNKEL (reference sequence). This CDR3 region has 12 residues. CDR3 sequence (DNA): TGTGCCAGCAGCCAGAGCGACTACGAGCAGTACTTC. Protein product: CASSQSDYEQYF.

This clonotype has only a few counts. V gene TRBV20-1 combines with J gene TRBJ1-1; D uncertain. Trimming took 5 bases from V and 4 from J, leaving 11 bases between them. Germline CDR1 is DFQATT and CDR2 is SNEGSKA (reference sequence). This CDR3 is 12 amino acids long. CDR3: CSAYDGFTEAFF. Written as DNA, the CDR3 is TGCAGTGCTTACGACGGCTTCACTGAAGCTTTCTTT.

Ten or more counts support this clonotype. The V and J genes are TRBV14 and TRBJ2-7, with D uncertain. Trimming removed 0 bases at V and 2 bases at J, with 5 bases between. CDR1 is SGHDN and CDR2 is FVKESK in the germline V gene. The CDR3 length is 13 residues. The CDR3 DNA reads TGTGCCAGCAGCCAAGAAAGGCCCTACGAGCAGTACTTC. Amino acids: CASSQERPYEQYF.

This clonotype appeared a few times. V gene TRBV29-1 combines with J gene TRBJ1-1; tentative D call: TRBD1 (6 bases). The CDR3 length is 13 residues. CDR1 and CDR2 (germline): SQVTM, ANQGSEA. V dropped 6 bases and J dropped 6 bases, with 17 bases sitting between them. The CDR3: CSVGGRANAEAFF. For the CDR3, the DNA is TGCAGCGTCGGGGGGCGCGCTAACGCTGAAGCTTTCTTT.

This clonotype was observed a few times. The chain carries TRBV27 and TRBJ1-3; D unclear. This CDR3 spans 13 amino acids. V lost 3 bases, J lost 2 bases, and 5 bases lay in between. Germline CDR1 reads MNHEY; CDR2 reads SMNVEV (reference sequence). The DNA of the CDR3 is TGTGCCAGCAGTTTCATGGCTGGAAACACCATATATTTT. As protein: CASSFMAGNTIYF.

V usage is TRBV2 and J usage is TRBJ2-5; no clear D. The CDR3 loop spans 14 amino acids. Germline loops: CDR1 SNHLY, CDR2 FYNNEI. V lost 6 bases to trimming and J lost 2 bases, with 13 bases between them. In nucleotides, the CDR3 is TGTGCCAGCAGCCCGGGCCAGATTCAAGAGACCCAGTACTTC. Translation: CASSPGQIQETQYF. The variable domain in full, completed from reference TRBV2 and TRBJ2-5, reads EPEVTQTPSHQVTQMGQEVILRCVPISNHLYFYWYRQILGQKVEFLVSFYNNEISEKSEIFDDQFSVERPDGSNFTLKIRSTKLEDSAMYFCASSPGQIQETQYFGPGTRLLVL.

There are many counts of this clonotype. J is TRBJ2-1 and V is TRBV7-9; 7 nucleotides line up with TRBD1. The CDR3 consists of 16 residues. The junction had 7 bases not matched to a gene; V was cut back by 5 bases and J by 0 bases. CDR1 SEHNR and CDR2 FQNEAQ come from the germline V gene (reference sequence). CDR3 sequence (DNA): TGTGCCAGCAGCACAACAGGGGCCAGCTCCTACAATGAGCAGTTCTTC. Translating it yields CASSTTGASSYNEQFF.

This clonotype was recorded at least ten times. The chain's CDR3 is CSAPTGTDTEAFF. DNA of the CDR3: TGCAGTGCTCCTACCGGGACAGACACTGAAGCTTTCTTT. J is TRBJ1-1 and V is TRBV20-1; 7 positions match TRBD1. Germline V gives CDR1 DFQATT, CDR2 SNEGSKA (reference sequence). This CDR3 contains 13 residues. With 5 bases clipped from V and 3 bases from J, the junction kept 6 bases outside the gene matches.

The gene calls are TRBV19 and TRBJ2-1; 7 nucleotides line up with TRBD1. This CDR3 region has 15 residues. V lost 4 bases, J lost 7 bases, and 10 bases stayed unmatched. The germline V gene has CDR1 LNHDA and CDR2 SQIVND (reference sequence). CDR3 residues: CASSSPLDRFNEQFF. The CDR3 DNA follows: TGTGCCAGTAGTAGTCCCCTGGACAGGTTTAATGAGCAGTTCTTC.

By sample share, this clonotype is medium-sized. The chain uses TRBV6-5 and TRBJ1-5; 7 bases line up with TRBD1. From germline, CDR1 is MNHEY and CDR2 SVGAGI. This CDR3 contains 13 residues. V shed 8 bases and J 6 bases; nucleotides not matched to a gene: 7. DNA of the CDR3: TGTGCCAGCCGGGACAGCCTTTCTCAGCCCCAGCATTTT. This translates into CASRDSLSQPQHF.

This clonotype has ten or more counts. The chain has TRBV20-1 and TRBJ2-7; perhaps TRBD1 as D (8 bases). Deletions cut 1 base from V and 4 bases from J, with 20 bases between. The CDR3 is 16 residues long. From germline, CDR1 is DFQATT and CDR2 SNEGSKA (reference sequence). CDR3 amino acids: CSARGGETGEGYEQYF. The CDR3 DNA sequence: TGCAGTGCTAGAGGCGGGGAGACAGGGGAGGGATACGAGCAGTACTTC.

This clonotype was counted ten times or more. Compared with germline, one end of the junction differs, possibly owing to a read error. The V and J genes are TRBV29-1 and TRBJ2-1; 12 bases map to TRBD2. Germline CDR1 reads SQVTM; CDR2 reads ANQGSEA. This CDR3 spans 13 amino acids. The CDR3 spells CSVATGLAGRPTF. For the CDR3, the DNA is TGCAGCGTTGCTACGGGACTAGCGGGCCGGCCAACCTTC.

This clonotype was picked up many times. The rearrangement links TRBV2 to TRBJ2-1; TRBD1 agrees at 9 bases. The V and J ends lost 9 bases and 5 bases, in that order; junction bases with no gene match: 5. Germline V CDR1 and CDR2: SNHLY, FYNNEI. This CDR3 is built from 13 residues. This CDR3 is CASGQGLDNEQFF. For the CDR3, the DNA is TGTGCCAGTGGACAGGGGTTAGACAATGAGCAGTTCTTC. The full variable domain, in which reference TRBV2 and TRBJ2-1 provide the parts outside the CDR3, is EPEVTQTPSHQVTQMGQEVILRCVPISNHLYFYWYRQILGQKVEFLVSFYNNEISEKSEIFDDQFSVERPDGSNFTLKIRSTKLEDSAMYFCASGQGLDNEQFFGPGTRLTVL.

J is TRBJ2-6 and V is TRBV27; D tentatively fits TRBD1 or TRBD2 (5 bases each). This CDR3 has 18 amino acids. CDR1 and CDR2 from the germline V gene are MNHEY and SMNVEV (reference sequence). Trimming removed 6 bases at V and 1 base at J, with 19 bases between. The CDR3 sequence: CASSPEGLAFSGANVLTF. The CDR3 nucleotides read TGTGCCAGCAGCCCAGAGGGGCTAGCCTTTTCTGGGGCCAACGTCCTGACTTTC.

This clonotype turned up a few times. The chain uses TRBV5-5 and TRBJ2-5, with TRBD2 as a possible D gene (5 bases). Trimming cost V 3 bases and J 8 bases, with 14 bases left between them. The CDR3 covers 13 residues. In germline, CDR1 is SGHKS, CDR2 YYEKEE (reference sequence). Written as DNA, the CDR3 is TGTGCCAGCAGCTCAGGACTTGCTCGCACCCAGTACTTC. Its protein is CASSSGLARTQYF.

In its sample, this clonotype was seen a few times. The chain recombines TRBV29-1 with TRBJ2-2, with D possibly matching TRBD1 (6 bases). Germline CDR1 is SQVTM and CDR2 is ANQGSEA. Trimming removed 7 bases from V and 1 base from J, with 10 bases in between. This CDR3 has 13 residues. CDR3 DNA: TGCAGCGCGGACAGAATGAACACCGGGGAGCTGTTTTTT. This gives the protein CSADRMNTGELFF.

This clonotype has more than one count but fewer than ten. This chain connects TRBV11-2 to TRBJ2-6; D remains ambiguous. V was clipped by 4 bases and J by 0 bases, with 10 bases between them. The CDR3 consists of 16 residues. Germline values: CDR1 SGHAT, CDR2 FQNNGV. The CDR3 bases are TGTGCCAGCAGCTCTATTCAGGACTCTGGGGCCAACGTCCTGACTTTC. This translates into CASSSIQDSGANVLTF.

This clonotype was seen many times. The V gene is TRBV18, the J gene TRBJ1-1, with D maybe TRBD1 (5 bases). Germline loops: CDR1 KGHSH, CDR2 LQKENI. Trimming left V 3 bases short and J 6 bases short, with 14 bases between. The CDR3 has 14 residues. CDR3 in amino acids: CASSPVQGGAEAFF. The DNA of the CDR3 is TGTGCCAGCTCACCTGTCCAGGGTGGGGCTGAAGCTTTCTTT.

The sample holds many counts of this clonotype. The chain uses TRBV11-2 and TRBJ2-3, with 7 bases aligning to TRBD2. This CDR3 spans 18 amino acids. Germline-derived CDR1 and CDR2 are SGHAT and FQNNGV. Unmatched junction bases numbered 18, after V lost 5 bases and J lost 4 bases. For the CDR3, the DNA is TGTGCCAGCAGCCTCAGCGGGACTTTTTGGTCGTTCGCAGATACGCAGTATTTT. This encodes CASSLSGTFWSFADTQYF. The variable domain in full, with the rest retrieved from reference TRBV11-2 and TRBJ2-3, is EAGVAQSPRYKIIEKRQSVAFWCNPISGHATLYWYQQILGQGPKLLIQFQNNGVVDDSQLPKDRFSAERLKGVDSTLKIQPAKLEDSAVYLCASSLSGTFWSFADTQYFGPGTRLTVL.

This clonotype was seen just once. The chain is built from TRBV15 and TRBJ2-5, with no clear D. With 2 bases removed from V and 4 bases from J, the gap between germline ends came to 5 bases. In germline, CDR1 is LNHNV, CDR2 YYDKDF (reference sequence). The CDR3 has 12 residues. In DNA form, the CDR3 reads TGTGCCACCAGCAGATTTCCAGAGACCCAGTACTTC. The encoded protein is CATSRFPETQYF.